A single sample gave rise to the 10 T cell receptor beta chains below, sequenced in a study of T cells in Graves' hyperthyroidism and ophthalmopathy. From RNA transcripts, TCR beta CDR3 regions were amplified. HTBI primers were used for first-round RT-PCR of the TCR CDR3. MiXCR, run by TCRdb on the multiplex PCR reads, gives a single entry per CDR3 protein. The sample lists over 150,000 distinct CDR3 sequences, 17% occurring once. Source material: blood. These receptors came from a woman in her 50s with Graves' hyperthyroidism.

The table lists this clonotype with many counts. The chain employs TRBV5-1 and TRBJ2-7; D may be TRBD1 or TRBD2 (5 bases each). Trimming took 0 bases from V and 5 from J, leaving 6 bases between them. The length of the CDR3 is 12 residues. CDR1 and CDR2 (germline): SGHRS, YFSETQ. CDR3 in amino acids: CASSLEGHEQYF. The CDR3 region has the DNA TGCGCCAGCAGCTTGGAGGGACACGAGCAGTACTTC.

This clonotype was detected ten times or more. The J gene is TRBJ1-4, the V gene TRBV11-2; D is possibly TRBD1 (5 bases). In germline, CDR1 is SGHAT, CDR2 FQNNGV. The CDR3 spans 15 residues. V dropped 1 base and J dropped 5 bases, with 11 bases sitting between them. The CDR3 nucleotides are TGTGCCAGCAGCTTAGTTGACAGATCAAATGAAAAACTGTTTTTT. Protein product: CASSLVDRSNEKLFF.

This clonotype has ten or more counts. This rearrangement joins TRBV3-1 to TRBJ1-2, with a possible D match to TRBD1 (6 bases). V lost 1 base, J lost 6 bases, and 12 bases lay in between. Germline lookup yields CDR1 LGHDT and CDR2 YNNKEL (reference sequence). The CDR3 loop spans 14 amino acids. The CDR3, as DNA: TGTGCCAGCAGCCAAGCGCAGGGGACAAATGGCTACACCTTC. It translates to CASSQAQGTNGYTF.

This clonotype has a handful of counts. A much larger clone lies a single base off, so this may be a read error. V usage is TRBV20-1 and J usage is TRBJ2-7, with D tentatively TRBD2 (6 bases). V dropped 6 bases and J dropped 0 bases, with 18 bases sitting between them. The CDR3 covers 15 residues. Germline loops: CDR1 DFQATT, CDR2 SNEGSKA (reference sequence). The DNA of the CDR3 is TGCAGTGCCCGACCAGGAGCGGGCCCCTCCTACGAGCAGTACTTC. Its protein is CSARPGAGPSYEQYF.

The count of this clonotype is one. This chain links TRBV19 with TRBJ2-4; weak D call: TRBD2 (5 bases). CDR3 size: 13 residues. The ends were cut back, 6 bases at V and 3 bases at J, with 9 bases in the middle. Germline V gives CDR1 LNHDA, CDR2 SQIVND (reference sequence). The CDR3 region has the DNA TGTGCCAGTAGCCCGGAGGACAAAAACATTCAGTACTTC. It encodes CASSPEDKNIQYF.

This clonotype has ten or more counts. The chain links TRBV12-3 or TRBV12-4 to TRBJ1-1; D perhaps matches TRBD1 (6 bases). The CDR3 loop spans 14 amino acids. The V end lost 7 bases, the J end lost 3 bases, and 15 bases lay between the germline ends. CDR3 nucleotides: TGTGCCAGCACCTACAGGGACCGGGACACTGAAGCTTTCTTT. Amino acid sequence: CASTYRDRDTEAFF.

This clonotype was found many times. A junction boundary mismatches the germline segment, possibly from a read error. The chain uses TRBV2 and TRBJ1-3; unclear D gene. This CDR3 has 13 amino acids. Per germline, CDR1 SNHLY and CDR2 FYNNEI. CDR3 DNA sequence: TGTGCCAGCAGTGAAACAGTGGGAAGCACCATATATTTT. Its translation is CASSETVGSTIYF.

There are many counts of this clonotype. V is TRBV28 and J is TRBJ2-3; 10 bases match TRBD2. V lost 5 bases and J lost 4; bases outside the gene matches: 6. Germline-derived CDR1 and CDR2 are MDHEN and SYDVKM. This CDR3 contains 15 residues. This CDR3 reads CASSGSGRAADTQYF. The CDR3 region has the DNA TGTGCCAGCAGTGGCAGCGGGAGGGCCGCAGATACGCAGTATTTT.

This clonotype showed up many times. The gene calls are TRBV7-9 and TRBJ2-3; D gene unclear. CDR3 length: 13 amino acids. V lost 2 bases and J 0 bases, leaving 3 bases between the germline ends. The germline V gene encodes CDR1 SEHNR and CDR2 FQNEAQ (reference sequence). The CDR3 here is CASSLQSTDTQYF. In DNA form, the CDR3 reads TGTGCCAGCAGCTTACAGAGCACAGATACGCAGTATTTT.

The genes are TRBV12-3 or TRBV12-4 and TRBJ2-3; D might be TRBD2 (5 bases). This CDR3 is 14 amino acids long. Trimming cost V 5 bases and J 4 bases, with 13 bases left between them. CDR3 amino acids: CASSEGPVPDTQYF. The CDR3 bases are TGTGCCAGCAGTGAGGGCCCGGTACCAGATACGCAGTATTTT.